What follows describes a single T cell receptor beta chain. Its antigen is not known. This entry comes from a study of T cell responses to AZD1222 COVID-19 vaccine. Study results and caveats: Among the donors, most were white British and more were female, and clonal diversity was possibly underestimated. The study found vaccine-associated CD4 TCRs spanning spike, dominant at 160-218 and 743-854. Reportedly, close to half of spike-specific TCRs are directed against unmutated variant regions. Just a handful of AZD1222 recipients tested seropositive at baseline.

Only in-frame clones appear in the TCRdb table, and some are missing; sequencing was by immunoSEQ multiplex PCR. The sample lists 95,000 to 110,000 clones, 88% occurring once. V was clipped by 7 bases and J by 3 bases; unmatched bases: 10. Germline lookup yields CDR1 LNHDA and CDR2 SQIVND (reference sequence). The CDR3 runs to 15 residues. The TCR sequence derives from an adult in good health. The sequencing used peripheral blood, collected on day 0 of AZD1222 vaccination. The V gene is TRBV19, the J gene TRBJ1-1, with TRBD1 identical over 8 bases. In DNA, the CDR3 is TGTGCCAGTACCCCAGGGGGCCTAGTTTACACTGAAGCTTTCTTT. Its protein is CASTPGGLVYTEAFF.